Given below is one T cell receptor beta chain in context. The CDR3 runs 16 residues. Germline-derived CDR1 and CDR2 are ENHRY and SYGVKD. Trimming took 6 bases from V and 0 from J; bases not matched to a gene: 4. This specimen belongs to a study of blood T cell repertoires in COVID-19. Study information: From T cells, B-cell-depleted T cells, or PBMCs came the material, which was cDNA or gDNA.

Authors' analysis steps: Reference gene primer amplification yielded estimated nucleated cell counts. The data were produced by immunoSEQ multiplex PCR, yet TCRdb's version contains in-frame clones alone and is incomplete. The D gene and trimming were derived from the DNA, and the V and J assignments and clone size from that table. This sample has under 140,000 clones, with roughly 79% found just once. Sequences were obtained from peripheral blood. This TCR was recovered from a woman over 75 with active or convalescent COVID-19. The rearrangement joins TRBV10-3 to TRBJ2-3; 12 nucleotides agree with TRBD2. In DNA, the CDR3 is TGTGCCATCAGGGACGGGACTAGCGGGAGCACAGATACGCAGTATTTT. This encodes CAIRDGTSGSTDTQYF.